The rows below give T cell receptor beta chains drawn from one sample of a study of T cells in localized non-small cell lung cancer. The data were produced by immunoSEQ multiplex PCR, yet TCRdb's version contains in-frame clones alone and is incomplete. This sample has around 96,000 clones, with under 95% found just once. Material: PBMCs, obtained before any cancer treatment. Receptors originate from a woman aged 35-75 years with stage II squamous cell lung carcinoma. CDR3s include the opening cysteine and the closing phenylalanine or tryptophan. The D gene is left open where the match is weak. The size of a clone is reported for some rows only, either as once, few or many, or as a class for expanded clones.

v_call	j_call	clone_size	d_call	cdr3_nt	cdr3_aa
TRBV10-1	TRBJ1-6	.	.	TGCGCCAGCAGTGGGGGCTCCTATAATTCACCCCTCCACTTT	CASSGGSYNSPLHF
TRBV6-6	TRBJ1-1	few	TRBD1	TGTGCCAGCAGCCTGATTTCGACAGGGACTGAAGCTTTCTTT	CASSLISTGTEAFF
TRBV5-1	TRBJ1-1	.	TRBD1	TGCGCCAGCAGCCACGGACAGGGAATGAGCACTGAAGCTTTCTTT	CASSHGQGMSTEAFF
TRBV6-1	TRBJ2-7	.	.	TGTGCCAGCTCCGTAGCGACGGGGTTCTACGAGCAGTACTTC	CASSVATGFYEQYF
TRBV7-8	TRBJ2-3	.	TRBD2	TGTGCCAGCAGCTTAAGGGCTAGCGGGGGTCCTAGCACAGATACGCAGTATTTT	CASSLRASGGPSTDTQYF
TRBV5-5	TRBJ1-6	.	.	TGTGCCAGCAGCTTGTTATCTAGGACGGGGAATTCACCCCTCCACTTT	CASSLLSRTGNSPLHF
TRBV7-6	TRBJ2-7	.	TRBD1	TGTGCCAGCAGTCCAGGGGGTCTGGGAAGGGACTACGAGCAGTACTTC	CASSPGGLGRDYEQYF
TRBV20-1	TRBJ2-7	.	.	TGCAGTGCTGCCCCTGGAGGCGAGCAGTACTTC	CSAAPGGEQYF
TRBV6-5	TRBJ2-6	.	.	TGTGCCAGCAGTTACCTGCCTGGGGCCAACGTCCTGACTTTC	CASSYLPGANVLTF
TRBV5-4	TRBJ1-1	.	TRBD1	TGTGCCAGCAGCCCGCCGGGACAGGGCAACATGAACACTGAAGCTTTCTTT	CASSPPGQGNMNTEAFF
TRBV27	TRBJ1-2	.	.	TGTGCCAGCAGTTTGGGATCCGGATCTCCCTATGGCTACACCTTC	CASSLGSGSPYGYTF
TRBV4-2	TRBJ2-7	.	TRBD2	TGTGCCAGCAGCCAAGGACTAGCGAGTACCTACGAGCAGTACTTC	CASSQGLASTYEQYF
TRBV6-5	TRBJ2-7	.	.	TGTGCCAGCAGCCGGGGCAGGGGCTACGAGCAGTACTTC	CASSRGRGYEQYF
TRBV2	TRBJ1-1	.	.	TGTGCCAGCAGTGAAGCCGCCGCGCGCACTGAAGCTTTCTTT	CASSEAAARTEAFF
TRBV6-5	TRBJ1-2	.	.	TGTGCCAGCAGAGGACCAGCTAACTATGGCTACACCTTC	CASRGPANYGYTF
TRBV28	TRBJ1-2	.	.	TGTGCCAGCAGTTTGGGCAGGGACCACTATGGCTACACCTTC	CASSLGRDHYGYTF
TRBV7-9	TRBJ2-7	.	.	TGTGCCAGCATCCCCCACGCCCAACAGGGTTCCACCTACGAGCAGTACTTC	CASIPHAQQGSTYEQYF